A selection of T cell receptor beta chains follows, all from one sample in a study of blood T cell repertoires in COVID-19. The table came from immunoSEQ multiplex PCR; TCRdb's copy has only in-frame clones and leaves some out. The table includes 130,000 or so clones, about 80% detected once. The sequenced sample was peripheral blood. These receptor sequences come from a woman aged 55-69 years with acute or convalescent COVID-19. Both conserved end residues are part of each CDR3. The D gene is left open where the match is weak. Where a row states a size, it is once, few, many or the class of an expanded clone; other rows omit it.

>NA|TRBV10-2|TRBJ1-5|NA
CASSESMVRGGNQPQHF
TGCGCCAGCAGTGAGTCGATGGTCAGGGGTGGAAATCAGCCCCAGCATTTT
>NA|TRBV7-9|TRBJ1-4|NA
CASSTTGTPHEKLFF
TGTGCCAGCAGCACGACCGGGACACCTCATGAAAAACTGTTTTTT
>NA|TRBV19|TRBJ2-7|NA
CASRSGDSSYEQYF
TGTGCCAGTAGGTCTGGGGACTCATCCTACGAGCAGTACTTC
>NA|TRBV5-1|TRBJ1-1|TRBD1
CASSIGQGEYTEAFF
TGCGCCAGCAGCATCGGACAGGGAGAGTACACTGAAGCTTTCTTT
>NA|TRBV2|TRBJ1-5|NA
CASSPGQPNQPQHF
TGTGCCAGCAGTCCCGGACAGCCAAATCAGCCCCAGCATTTT
>NA|TRBV6-5|TRBJ1-1|NA
CASSYQGLNTEAFF
TGTGCCAGCAGTTACCAGGGGTTGAACACTGAAGCTTTCTTT
>NA|TRBV7-2|TRBJ1-2|TRBD1
CASSLGTGTGTGYTF
TGTGCCAGCAGCTTGGGGACCGGGACAGGGACCGGCTACACCTTC
>once|TRBV24-1|TRBJ2-4|NA
CATSDGGKNIQYF
TGTGCCACCAGTGACGGGGGCAAAAACATTCAGTACTTC
>NA|TRBV6-6|TRBJ2-3|TRBD2
CASSYGGGADTQYF
TGTGCCAGCAGTTACGGCGGGGGGGCAGATACGCAGTATTTT
>NA|TRBV5-1|TRBJ1-2|TRBD1
CASSSADRGPGRGYTF
TGCGCCAGCAGCTCAGCCGACAGGGGGCCGGGTAGGGGCTACACCTTC
>NA|TRBV18|TRBJ1-5|NA
CASSLTNGNNQPQHF
TGTGCCAGCTCACTTACAAACGGGAACAATCAGCCCCAGCATTTT
>NA|TRBV12-5|TRBJ1-4|NA
CASGLGEAEKLFF
TGTGCTAGTGGTTTGGGGGAGGCTGAAAAACTGTTTTTT
>NA|TRBV5-1|TRBJ2-1|NA
CASSASSNEQFF
TGCGCCAGCAGCGCGAGTAGCAATGAGCAGTTCTTC
>NA|TRBV7-6|TRBJ1-5|TRBD1
CASSLTGGDQPQHF
TGTGCCAGCAGCCTTACAGGGGGCGATCAGCCCCAGCATTTT
>NA|TRBV11-2|TRBJ1-1|NA
CASSLAGVGRAEAFF
TGTGCCAGCAGCTTAGCAGGTGTGGGCAGGGCTGAAGCTTTCTTT
>NA|TRBV6-1|TRBJ1-3|NA
CASSEEGRSRNTIYF
TGTGCCAGCAGTGAAGAAGGCAGGTCTCGAAACACCATATATTTT
>NA|TRBV6-5|TRBJ1-3|NA
CASRRVSGNTIYF
TGTGCCAGCAGGAGGGTCTCTGGAAACACCATATATTTT
>NA|TRBV30|TRBJ1-2|NA
CAFSTPRGNYGYTF
TGTGCCTTTTCAACCCCCAGGGGTAACTATGGCTACACCTTC
>NA|TRBV2|TRBJ1-1|NA
CASSAIAMNTEAFF
TGTGCCAGCAGTGCTATAGCTATGAACACTGAAGCTTTCTTT
>NA|TRBV5-1|TRBJ1-1|TRBD1
CASSLVTGGLNTEAFF
TGCGCCAGCAGCTTGGTAACAGGGGGATTGAACACTGAAGCTTTCTTT
>NA|TRBV13|TRBJ2-4|NA
CASSLAGKNIQYF
TGTGCCAGCAGCTTGGCAGGGAAAAACATTCAGTACTTC
>once|TRBV27|TRBJ1-2|NA
CASSLYTGRDYGYTF
TGTGCCAGCAGTTTATATACAGGGAGGGACTATGGCTACACCTTC
>NA|TRBV6-5|TRBJ1-1|NA
CASSRSGEMNTEAFF
TGTGCCAGCAGTCGCTCAGGGGAGATGAACACTGAAGCTTTCTTT
>NA|TRBV7-2|TRBJ1-5|TRBD1
CASSLALGGIGSQPQHF
TGTGCCAGCAGCTTAGCACTAGGGGGCATTGGTTCACAGCCCCAGCATTTT
>NA|TRBV30|TRBJ1-1|NA
CAWSRQMITEAFF
TGTGCCTGGAGTCGACAGATGATCACTGAAGCTTTCTTT
>once|TRBV3-1/TRBV3-2|TRBJ1-2|NA
CASSQAQGGGYTF
TGTGCCAGCAGCCAAGCACAGGGTGGTGGCTACACCTTC
>NA|TRBV19|TRBJ1-1|NA
CASNVGTEAFF
TGTGCCAGTAATGTCGGCACTGAAGCTTTCTTT
>NA|TRBV10-2|TRBJ1-1|NA
CASVLGGNTEAFF
TGCGCCAGCGTGTTAGGAGGGAACACTGAAGCTTTCTTT
>NA|TRBV5-1|TRBJ1-5|TRBD1
CASSPRGIDGNQPQHF
TGCGCCAGCAGCCCCAGGGGGATCGACGGCAATCAGCCCCAGCATTTT
>NA|TRBV5-1|TRBJ2-3|NA
CASSPELSGPGDTQYF
TGCGCCAGCAGCCCTGAACTTAGCGGACCGGGGGATACGCAGTATTTT
>once|TRBV30|TRBJ1-1|TRBD1
CAWSVLGGQGEAFF
TGTGCCTGGAGTGTACTTGGGGGACAGGGTGAAGCTTTCTTT
>once|TRBV7-8|TRBJ2-3|TRBD1
CASSLRQGETDTQYF
TGTGCCAGCAGCCTACGACAGGGGGAAACAGATACGCAGTATTTT
>NA|TRBV19|TRBJ2-1|NA
CASSFFGGASYNEQFF
TGTGCCAGTAGTTTCTTCGGCGGGGCTTCCTACAATGAGCAGTTCTTC
>NA|TRBV2|TRBJ2-4|NA
CASSEAWDSSKNIQYF
TGTGCCAGCAGTGAAGCGTGGGACTCGTCCAAAAACATTCAGTACTTC
>NA|TRBV15|TRBJ2-5|NA
CATSREKIAAETQYF
TGTGCCACCAGCAGGGAAAAGATTGCGGCGGAGACCCAGTACTTC
>NA|TRBV4-2|TRBJ1-2|NA
CASSQEYQDRGYTF
TGTGCCAGCAGCCAAGAATACCAGGATCGTGGCTACACCTTC
>NA|TRBV24-1|TRBJ1-5|NA
CATSDFNSVQPQHF
TGTGCCACCAGTGATTTTAATTCCGTTCAGCCCCAGCATTTT
>NA|TRBV7-2|TRBJ2-5|TRBD2
CASSRLAGETQYF
TGTGCCAGCAGCCGACTAGCCGGGGAGACCCAGTACTTC
>NA|TRBV28|TRBJ1-2|TRBD1
CASVPTPTGSGTF
TGTGCCAGCGTCCCTACACCGACAGGGTCAGGCACCTTC
>few|TRBV6-1|TRBJ1-2|TRBD1
CASSDLDRGDYGYTF
TGTGCCAGCAGTGACCTGGACAGGGGAGACTATGGCTACACCTTC
>NA|TRBV29-1|TRBJ1-1|NA
CSVLGGGITEAFF
TGCAGCGTCCTGGGGGGGGGAATAACTGAAGCTTTCTTT
>NA|TRBV7-7|TRBJ2-1|NA
CASSLEGGQNEQFF
TGTGCCAGCAGCTTAGAGGGGGGGCAGAATGAGCAGTTCTTC
>NA|TRBV5-1|TRBJ1-1|TRBD1
CASSGGTAMNTEAFF
TGCGCCAGCAGCGGAGGGACAGCCATGAACACTGAAGCTTTCTTT
>many|TRBV19|TRBJ1-6|TRBD1
CASHGLGGAGSPLHF
TGTGCCTCCCATGGTTTAGGGGGCGCCGGGTCACCCCTCCACTTT
>NA|TRBV19|TRBJ1-2|TRBD1
CASILAAEGAAGYTF
TGTGCCAGTATCCTGGCCGCGGAGGGGGCCGCTGGCTACACCTTC
>NA|TRBV30|TRBJ2-1|TRBD1
CAWTMGQGGYNEQFF
TGTGCCTGGACCATGGGACAGGGGGGGTACAATGAGCAGTTCTTC
>once|TRBV12-3/TRBV12-4|TRBJ2-7|NA
CASSLSVYEQYF
TGTGCCAGCAGTTTAAGCGTGTACGAGCAGTACTTC
>NA|TRBV19|TRBJ1-2|TRBD1
CASTGQGPGYTF
TGTGCCAGTACCGGACAGGGACCTGGCTACACCTTC
>NA|TRBV6-1|TRBJ1-6|TRBD1
CASSEARTGPASPLHF
TGTGCCAGCAGTGAAGCTCGGACAGGGCCCGCTTCACCCCTCCACTTT
>NA|TRBV11-2|TRBJ1-1|NA
CASSLDPGEAFF
TGTGCCAGCAGCTTAGACCCAGGTGAAGCTTTCTTT
>few|TRBV19|TRBJ1-5|NA
CASGGNNQPQHF
TGTGCTTCAGGCGGGAACAATCAGCCCCAGCATTTT
>NA|TRBV5-1|TRBJ1-6|NA
CASSSGGYNSPLHF
TGCGCCAGCAGCTCAGGCGGGTATAATTCACCCCTCCACTTT
>NA|TRBV14|TRBJ2-6|TRBD1
CASSHGTGGTSGANVLTF
TGTGCCAGCAGCCACGGCACAGGGGGGACCTCTGGGGCCAACGTCCTGACTTTC
>few|TRBV19|TRBJ1-6|NA
CASSASRTANNSPLHF
TGTGCCAGTAGTGCCTCCAGGACAGCTAATAATTCACCCCTCCACTTT
>NA|TRBV6-5|TRBJ2-1|TRBD2
CASRRGAGEQFF
TGTGCCAGCAGGCGGGGGGCGGGTGAGCAGTTCTTC
>few|TRBV11-2|TRBJ1-3|NA
CASSPMRGGAGNTIYF
TGTGCCAGCAGCCCCATGAGGGGAGGGGCTGGAAACACCATATATTTT
>NA|TRBV29-1|TRBJ2-3|TRBD1
CSVEDRDSTDTQYF
TGCAGCGTTGAGGACAGGGATAGCACAGATACGCAGTATTTT
>few|TRBV21-1|TRBJ1-1|NA
CASSQGAGNTEAFF
TGTGCCAGCAGCCAGGGGGCGGGGAACACTGAAGCTTTCTTT
>NA|TRBV5-1|TRBJ2-5|TRBD1
CASSQSAQGANQETQYF
TGCGCCAGCAGCCAATCCGCACAGGGGGCAAACCAAGAGACCCAGTACTTC